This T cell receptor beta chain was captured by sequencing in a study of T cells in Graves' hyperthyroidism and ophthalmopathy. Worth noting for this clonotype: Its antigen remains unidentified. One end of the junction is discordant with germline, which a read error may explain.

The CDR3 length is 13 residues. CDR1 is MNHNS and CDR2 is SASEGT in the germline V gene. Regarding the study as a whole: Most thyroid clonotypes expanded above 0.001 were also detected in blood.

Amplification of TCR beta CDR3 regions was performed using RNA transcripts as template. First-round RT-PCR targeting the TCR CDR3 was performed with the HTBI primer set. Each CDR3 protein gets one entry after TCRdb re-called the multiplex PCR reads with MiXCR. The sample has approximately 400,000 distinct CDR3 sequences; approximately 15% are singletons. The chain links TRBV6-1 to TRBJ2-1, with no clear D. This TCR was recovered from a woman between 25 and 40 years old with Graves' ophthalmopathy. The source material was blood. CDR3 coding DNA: TGTGCCAGCAGTGAAGCTGGAAACAATGAGCAGTCCTTC. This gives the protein CASSEAGNNEQSF.